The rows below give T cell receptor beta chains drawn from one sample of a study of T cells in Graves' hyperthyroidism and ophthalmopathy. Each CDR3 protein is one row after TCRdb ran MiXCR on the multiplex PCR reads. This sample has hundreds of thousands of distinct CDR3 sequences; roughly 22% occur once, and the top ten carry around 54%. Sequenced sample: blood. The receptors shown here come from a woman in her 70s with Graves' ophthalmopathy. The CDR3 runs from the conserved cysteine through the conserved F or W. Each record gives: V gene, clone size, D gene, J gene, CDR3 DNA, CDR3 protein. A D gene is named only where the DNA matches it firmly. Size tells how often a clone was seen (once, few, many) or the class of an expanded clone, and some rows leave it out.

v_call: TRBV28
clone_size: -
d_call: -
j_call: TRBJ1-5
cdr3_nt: TGTGCCAGCAGTGCGGTGGGTTCAACAAATCAGCCCCAGCATTTT
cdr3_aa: CASSAVGSTNQPQHF

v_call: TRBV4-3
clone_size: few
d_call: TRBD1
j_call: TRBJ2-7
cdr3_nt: TGCGCCAGCAGCCAGGAACTCAGGGGGCACTACGAGCAGTACTTC
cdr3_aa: CASSQELRGHYEQYF

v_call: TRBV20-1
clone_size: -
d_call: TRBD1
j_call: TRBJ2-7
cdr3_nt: TGCAGTGCCGACAGGGCCTCCTACGAGCAGTACTTC
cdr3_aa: CSADRASYEQYF

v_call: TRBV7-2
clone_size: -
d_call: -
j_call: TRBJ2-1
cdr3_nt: TGTGCCAGCAGCTTATTCCATGAGCAGTTCTTC
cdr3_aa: CASSLFHEQFF

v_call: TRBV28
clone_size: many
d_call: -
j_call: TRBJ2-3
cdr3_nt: TGTGCCAGCACCCCGGGACACGGCACAGATACGCAGTATTTT
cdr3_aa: CASTPGHGTDTQYF

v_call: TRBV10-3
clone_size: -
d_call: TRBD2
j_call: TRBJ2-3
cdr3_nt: TGTGCCATCAGTGAACTAAGCGGGAGCCCAGATACGCAGTATTTT
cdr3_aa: CAISELSGSPDTQYF

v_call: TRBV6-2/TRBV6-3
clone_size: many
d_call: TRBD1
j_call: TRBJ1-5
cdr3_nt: TGTGCCAGCGCACCGGGACAGACTAGCAATCAGCCCCAGCATTTT
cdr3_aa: CASAPGQTSNQPQHF

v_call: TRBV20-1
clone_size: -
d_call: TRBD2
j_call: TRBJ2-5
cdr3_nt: TGCAGTGCTAGAGATGTCTTAAGGGGACTAGCTGAGACCCAGTACTTC
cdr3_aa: CSARDVLRGLAETQYF

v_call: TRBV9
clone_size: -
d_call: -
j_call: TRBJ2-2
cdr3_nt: TGTGCCAGCAGCGAAGAGGGCACCGGGGAGCTGTTTTTT
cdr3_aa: CASSEEGTGELFF

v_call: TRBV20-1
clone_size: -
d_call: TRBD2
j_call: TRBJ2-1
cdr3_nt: TGCAGTGCTAGAGATCACCGACTAGCGGGAAGAAATAAGCAGTTCTTC
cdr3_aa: CSARDHRLAGRNKQFF

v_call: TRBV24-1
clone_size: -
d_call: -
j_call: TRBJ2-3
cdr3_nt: TGTGCCACCAGTGATTTGCGCCAGAATACAGATACGCAGTATTTT
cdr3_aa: CATSDLRQNTDTQYF

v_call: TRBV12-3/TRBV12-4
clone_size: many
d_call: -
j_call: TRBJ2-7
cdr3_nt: TGTGCCAGCAGTGGATCCGGGCCAAGGAGGTACGAGCAGTACTTC
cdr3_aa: CASSGSGPRRYEQYF

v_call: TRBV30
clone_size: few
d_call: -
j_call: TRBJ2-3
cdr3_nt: TGTGCCTGGAGCTTTAAAGGGGTGCAGATGAGGTATTTT
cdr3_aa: CAWSFKGVQMRYF

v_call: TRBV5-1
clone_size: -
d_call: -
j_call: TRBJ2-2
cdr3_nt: TGCGCCAGCAGCGTTCGGGGGAACACCGGGGAGCTGTTTTTT
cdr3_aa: CASSVRGNTGELFF

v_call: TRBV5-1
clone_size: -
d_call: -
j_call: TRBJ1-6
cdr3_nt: TGCGCCAGCAGCTTGTTCGGTCAGCGAAATTCACCCCTCCACTTT
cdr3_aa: CASSLFGQRNSPLHF

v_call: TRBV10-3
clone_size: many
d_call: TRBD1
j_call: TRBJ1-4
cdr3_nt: TGTGCCATCGGGGACAGGGGTCAAGAAAAACTGTTTTTT
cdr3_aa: CAIGDRGQEKLFF